Listed below are T cell receptor beta chains from one sample, sequenced in a study of identical twins. TCRdb fed the 5' RACE reads into MiXCR, producing one record per CDR3 protein. The sample contains about 520,000 distinct CDR3 sequences, approximately 22% of which appear only once. Separately, the same data were catalogued under a study of T cells expressing NK-cell markers.

Sequenced sample: CD4+ T cells sorted from blood. Every receptor here comes from a young woman in good health. CDR3s include the opening cysteine and the closing phenylalanine or tryptophan. The D gene is left open where the match is weak. Clone size is stated in some rows and not others, as once, few, many or a class when expanded.

V: TRBV20-1; J: TRBJ2-2; length: 15; D: TRBD2; size: NA; DNA: TGCAGTGCTAGTGTGGGGGGGGCGAACACCGGGGAGCTGTTTTTT; CDR3: CSASVGGANTGELFF
V: TRBV10-3; J: TRBJ1-2; length: 13; D: NA; size: few; DNA: TGTGCCATCAGCATACAGGGAGACTATGGCTACACCTTC; CDR3: CAISIQGDYGYTF
V: TRBV6-1; J: TRBJ1-4; length: 15; D: TRBD1; size: few; DNA: TGTGCCAGCACAAATCCAGGACAGGGAAGCGAAAAACTGTTTTTT; CDR3: CASTNPGQGSEKLFF
V: TRBV10-3; J: TRBJ2-3; length: 15; D: TRBD2; size: many; DNA: TGTGCCACGCTTCTAGCGGGAGGTGGCACAGATACGCAGTATTTT; CDR3: CATLLAGGGTDTQYF
V: TRBV7-9; J: TRBJ2-5; length: 13; D: NA; size: few; DNA: TGTGCCAGCAGCACCATTCGCCAAGAGACCCAGTACTTC; CDR3: CASSTIRQETQYF
V: TRBV12-3/TRBV12-4; J: TRBJ2-7; length: 13; D: NA; size: many; DNA: TGTGCCAGCAGTTCCGAGCTGGGGGGCGAGCAGTACTTC; CDR3: CASSSELGGEQYF
V: TRBV4-2; J: TRBJ2-1; length: 18; D: TRBD2; size: NA; DNA: TGTGCCAGCAGCCAAGGGGCCGCGGCGGGGGGCGGCCTCAATGAGCAGTTCTTC; CDR3: CASSQGAAAGGGLNEQFF
V: TRBV7-6; J: TRBJ2-5; length: 13; D: NA; size: NA; DNA: TGTGCCAGCAATAGGGGCTTGCAAGAGACCCAGTACTTC; CDR3: CASNRGLQETQYF
V: TRBV5-1; J: TRBJ1-1; length: 13; D: NA; size: few; DNA: TGCGCCAGCAGGGCGGGGTCGGACACTGAAGCTTTCTTT; CDR3: CASRAGSDTEAFF
V: TRBV11-2; J: TRBJ2-5; length: 18; D: TRBD1; size: few; DNA: TGTGCCAGCAGCCCAGTGTTTATGGGGACAGGGCGCCAAGAGACCCAGTACTTC; CDR3: CASSPVFMGTGRQETQYF
V: TRBV5-1; J: TRBJ2-3; length: 13; D: NA; size: once; DNA: TGCGCCAGCAGCCAACAAGGCGCAGATACGCAGTATTTT; CDR3: CASSQQGADTQYF
V: TRBV20-1; J: TRBJ2-7; length: 14; D: TRBD2; size: NA; DNA: TGCAGTGCTAGAGAGGCTAGCGGACACTACGAGCAGTACTTC; CDR3: CSAREASGHYEQYF
V: TRBV2; J: TRBJ1-1; length: 13; D: NA; size: NA; DNA: TGTGCCAGCAGTGGGGAGAGCGCCACTGAAGCTTTCTTT; CDR3: CASSGESATEAFF
V: TRBV11-3; J: TRBJ2-7; length: 13; D: NA; size: few; DNA: TGTGCCAGCAGCTTAGAAGTTACCCACGAGCAGTACTTC; CDR3: CASSLEVTHEQYF
V: TRBV21-1; J: TRBJ2-3; length: 19; D: NA; size: NA; DNA: TGTGCCAGCAGCAAACAGGGACTAGCGGGAGGCAACTGCACAGATACGCAGTATTTT; CDR3: CASSKQGLAGGNCTDTQYF
V: TRBV20-1; J: TRBJ2-1; length: 15; D: NA; size: NA; DNA: TGCAGTGCTAGTTCGCAGCAGAGCTCCTACAATGAGCAGTTCTTC; CDR3: CSASSQQSSYNEQFF
V: TRBV12-3/TRBV12-4; J: TRBJ1-5; length: 13; D: NA; size: many; DNA: TGTGCCAGCAGTTTAGCGCGGGATCAGCCCCAGCATTTT; CDR3: CASSLARDQPQHF
V: TRBV18; J: TRBJ1-1; length: 17; D: NA; size: NA; DNA: TGTGCCAGCCAACTCCGGACGGGCGTTGTCATGAACACTGAAGCTTTCTTT; CDR3: CASQLRTGVVMNTEAFF
V: TRBV25-1; J: TRBJ1-2; length: 12; D: TRBD1; size: many; DNA: TGTGCCAGCAGTGCAGGGGGCTATGGCTACACCTTC; CDR3: CASSAGGYGYTF
V: TRBV5-1; J: TRBJ1-1; length: 14; D: NA; size: NA; DNA: TGCGCCAGCACGGGAGGACATCTGAACACTGAAGCTTTCTTT; CDR3: CASTGGHLNTEAFF
V: TRBV7-8; J: TRBJ2-1; length: 16; D: TRBD1; size: few; DNA: TGTGCCAGCAGCTTACTCCGGGACAGGCTGTACAATGAGCAGTTCTTC; CDR3: CASSLLRDRLYNEQFF
V: TRBV6-6; J: TRBJ1-1; length: 13; D: NA; size: NA; DNA: TGTGCCAGCATTGTCGAGGGGGGCACTGAAGCTTTCTTT; CDR3: CASIVEGGTEAFF
V: TRBV20-1; J: TRBJ1-2; length: 12; D: NA; size: NA; DNA: TGCAGTGCCATGGAGGGGCTCAAGGGCTACACCTTC; CDR3: CSAMEGLKGYTF
V: TRBV5-6; J: TRBJ1-2; length: 13; D: TRBD1; size: few; DNA: TGTGCCAGCAGTTCACGACAGGGTGATGGCTACACCTTC; CDR3: CASSSRQGDGYTF
V: TRBV14; J: TRBJ2-3; length: 12; D: NA; size: NA; DNA: TGTGCCCGTTGCGTGTTCACAGATACGCAGTATTTT; CDR3: CARCVFTDTQYF
V: TRBV29-1; J: TRBJ1-4; length: 13; D: NA; size: many; DNA: TGCAGCGCCGCGGACGGCTATGGTGAAAAACTGTTTTTT; CDR3: CSAADGYGEKLFF
V: TRBV7-9; J: TRBJ1-2; length: 14; D: NA; size: NA; DNA: TGTGCCAGCAGCTCCCCCTTTGGGGGGAATGGCTACACCTTC; CDR3: CASSSPFGGNGYTF
V: TRBV19; J: TRBJ1-5; length: 14; D: NA; size: NA; DNA: TGTGCCATCCGGGGGCCGAACCACAATCAGCCCCAGCATTTT; CDR3: CAIRGPNHNQPQHF